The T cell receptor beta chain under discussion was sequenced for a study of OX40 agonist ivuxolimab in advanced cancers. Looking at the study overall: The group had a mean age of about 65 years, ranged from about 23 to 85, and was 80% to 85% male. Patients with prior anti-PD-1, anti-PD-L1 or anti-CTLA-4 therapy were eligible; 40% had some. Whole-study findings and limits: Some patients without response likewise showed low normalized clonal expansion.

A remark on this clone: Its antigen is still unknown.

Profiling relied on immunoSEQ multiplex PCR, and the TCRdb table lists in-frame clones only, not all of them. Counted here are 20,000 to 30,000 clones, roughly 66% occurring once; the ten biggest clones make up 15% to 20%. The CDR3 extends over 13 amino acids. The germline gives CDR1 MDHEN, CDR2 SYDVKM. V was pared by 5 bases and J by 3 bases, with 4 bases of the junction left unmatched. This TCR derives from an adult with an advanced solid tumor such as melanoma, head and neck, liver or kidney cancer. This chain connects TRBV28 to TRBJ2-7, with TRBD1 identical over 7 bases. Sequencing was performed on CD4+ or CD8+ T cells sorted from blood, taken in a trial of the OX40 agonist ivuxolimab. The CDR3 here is CASSPTGNYEQYF. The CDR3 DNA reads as TGTGCCAGCAGTCCGACAGGGAACTACGAGCAGTACTTC.